Presented here are 14 T cell receptor beta chains from one specimen sequenced in a study of blood T cell repertoires in COVID-19. Assay: immunoSEQ multiplex PCR; the TCRdb copy retains only in-frame clones and omits some. The sample yields about 59,000 clones, more than 60% seen once. The sequencing sample was made of peripheral blood. The origin of the receptors is a woman aged 70-85 years with acute or convalescent COVID-19.

The sample holds a few counts of this clone. J is TRBJ1-2 and V is TRBV6-5; no definite D call. Germline assignment: CDR1 MNHEY and CDR2 SVGAGI. V was trimmed by 7 bases and J by 4 bases, leaving 16 bases between them. CDR3 length: 14 amino acids. CDR3 nucleotides: TGTGCCAGCATTAGCCCTGCTGCCGGCTATGGCTACACCTTC. This sequence encodes CASISPAAGYGYTF.

This clone was seen a handful of times. V is TRBV7-9 and J is TRBJ2-3; D call uncertain. Trimming shortened V by 2 bases and J by 0 bases, and 9 bases separated the two germline ends. Germline lookup yields CDR1 SEHNR and CDR2 FQNEAQ (reference sequence). CDR3 length: 15 residues. The CDR3 region is CASSLQAGSTDTQYF. Written as DNA, the CDR3 is TGTGCCAGCAGCTTACAGGCTGGTAGCACAGATACGCAGTATTTT.

This chain links TRBV29-1 with TRBJ1-1, with unresolved D. From germline, CDR1 is SQVTM and CDR2 ANQGSEA. The CDR3 consists of 14 residues. Trimming removed 4 bases at V and 6 bases at J, with 18 bases between. The CDR3 reads CSVVLRGYRAEAFF. CDR3 bases: TGCAGCGTTGTCCTACGGGGATATCGGGCTGAAGCTTTCTTT.

V and J are TRBV7-3 and TRBJ2-3; TRBD2 agrees at 11 bases. Germline CDR1 and CDR2: SGHTA and FQGTGA. This CDR3 has 16 amino acids. V dropped 5 bases and J dropped 2; count of bases not matched to a gene: 6. CDR3 amino acids: CASSPGTSGITDTQYF. The CDR3 DNA is TGTGCCAGCAGCCCTGGGACTAGCGGCATCACAGATACGCAGTATTTT.

CDR3 amino acids: CAWRIQGGPVGAFF. The CDR3 coding sequence is TGTGCCTGGAGGATACAGGGTGGCCCCGTTGGAGCTTTCTTT. The chain recombines TRBV30 with TRBJ1-1; a weak D match, TRBD1 (6 bases). Trimming stripped 3 bases from V and 10 bases from J, with 21 bases between. This CDR3 region has 14 residues. Per the germline V gene, CDR1 is GTSNPN and CDR2 is SVGIG (reference sequence).

The gene calls are TRBV19 and TRBJ1-1, with TRBD1 as a possible D gene (6 bases). Germline values: CDR1 LNHDA, CDR2 SQIVND (reference sequence). The germline V and J ends were trimmed by 3 bases and 0 bases, with 17 bases remaining between them. The length of the CDR3 is 17 residues. The CDR3 here is CASSIWKGGLMNTEAFF. The CDR3 DNA follows: TGTGCCAGTAGTATCTGGAAGGGGGGGCTAATGAACACTGAAGCTTTCTTT.

The CDR3 DNA reads TGTGCCGCCCGACAGGGGCGATATGGCTACACCTTC. It codes for CAARQGRYGYTF. The J gene is TRBJ1-2, the V gene TRBV27, with 8 bases aligning to TRBD1. With 11 bases clipped from V and 5 bases from J, the junction kept 7 bases outside the gene matches. CDR1 is MNHEY, CDR2 SMNVEV, per germline (reference sequence). This CDR3 is built from 12 residues.

CDR3 region: CATSDSGTGSPGNTIYF. The DNA for the CDR3 is TGTGCCACCAGTGACTCCGGGACAGGGTCTCCTGGAAACACCATATATTTT. The chain couples TRBV24-1 to TRBJ1-3; 9 bases match TRBD1. The germline V gene has CDR1 KGHDR and CDR2 SFDVKD. Unmatched junction bases numbered 8, after V lost 4 bases and J lost 2 bases. The CDR3 runs 17 residues.

This clone has just a few counts. The chain has TRBV5-1 and TRBJ1-4; D gene uncertain. Deletions cut 4 bases from V and 5 bases from J, with 12 bases between. Germline lookup yields CDR1 SGHRS and CDR2 YFSETQ. CDR3 length: 14 residues. CDR3 coding DNA: TGCGCCAGCAGCCCGGAGAGGGCGAATGAAAAACTGTTTTTT. It translates to CASSPERANEKLFF.

This clone showed up many times. The gene calls are TRBV19 and TRBJ1-1; 7 bases align to TRBD1. Unmatched junction bases numbered 9, after V lost 4 bases and J lost 1 base. CDR3 length: 16 amino acids. CDR1 and CDR2 from the germline V gene are LNHDA and SQIVND (reference sequence). In DNA, the CDR3 is TGTGCCAGTAGTACCAATCGACAGGGAGCGAACACTGAAGCTTTCTTT. Translated, it gives CASSTNRQGANTEAFF.

This rearrangement joins TRBV7-9 to TRBJ2-4; D is perhaps TRBD1 (6 bases). Germline V lookup: CDR1 SEHNR, CDR2 FQNEAQ (reference sequence). V was cut by 2 bases and J by 7 bases, with 21 bases left in between. CDR3 size: 17 residues. This CDR3 is CASSLTVGARQGNIQYF. The CDR3 DNA reads TGTGCCAGCAGCTTAACGGTAGGGGCTCGGCAGGGGAACATTCAGTACTTC. Full variable domain (outside the CDR3, taken from reference TRBV7-9 and TRBJ2-4): DTGVSQNPRHKITKRGQNVTFRCDPISEHNRLYWYRQTLGQGPEFLTYFQNEAQLEKSRLLSDRFSAERPKGSFSTLEIQRTEQGDSAMYLCASSLTVGARQGNIQYFGAGTRLSVL.

This clone has only one observation. The rearrangement links TRBV3-1 (or the pseudogene TRBV3-2) to TRBJ1-2; D uncertain. V was trimmed by 2 bases and J by 3 bases, leaving 4 bases between them. Looked up from germline, CDR1 is LGHDT and CDR2 is YNNKEL (reference sequence). The CDR3 has 12 residues. DNA of the CDR3: TGTGCCAGCAGCCAAAGAGACTATGGCTACACCTTC. The encoded protein is CASSQRDYGYTF.

The chain couples TRBV4-2 to TRBJ2-7; possibly TRBD1 for D (5 bases). This CDR3 spans 16 amino acids. Germline CDR1 reads LGHNA; CDR2 reads YNFKEQ. The V end was cut by 4 bases, the J end by 3 bases, with 19 bases between. The CDR3 reads CASSLETQGGHYEQYF. The CDR3, as DNA: TGTGCCAGCAGCCTGGAGACTCAGGGCGGACACTACGAGCAGTACTTC.

This chain uses TRBV7-6 with TRBJ1-1; 8 nucleotides agree with TRBD1. There are 15 residues in the CDR3. V lost 3 bases to trimming and J lost 3 bases; unmatched junction nucleotides: 6. The germline CDR1 and CDR2 sequences are SGHVS and FNYEAQ. For the CDR3, the DNA is TGTGCCAGCAGCTTTTCCGCAGGGGGCTACACTGAAGCTTTCTTT. The encoded protein is CASSFSAGGYTEAFF.